This T cell receptor beta chain was sequenced in a study of neoadjuvant nivolumab and ipilimumab in lung cancer (dated by TCRdb to the early 2020s). The study in broad terms: Intravenous nivolumab was dosed at 3 mg/kg on days 1, 15 and 29, and in the combination arm ipilimumab 1 mg/kg was added on day 1 only. TCR repertoires were compared between pretherapy (baseline) peripheral blood and tumors resected at surgery after neoadjuvant immune checkpoint blockade. Matched pretherapy and resected tumor pairs were analyzed from seven patients, of whom four had been treated with nivolumab and three with nivolumab plus ipilimumab. The primary trial endpoint was the major pathologic response (MPR) rate in the intention-to-treat population in each study arm. A total of 44 patients with operable NSCLC were treated in the trial, with about 23 randomized to nivolumab monotherapy and roughly 20 randomized to nivolumab plus ipilimumab. What the authors observed across the whole study: A small number of samples was subjected to TCR sequencing. No significant correlation was found between TCR clonality and pathologic tumor regression, and only one major-pathologic-response sample was available for the clonality analysis. TCR richness in pretherapy blood showed a positive correlation with richness in tumors resected after neoadjuvant therapy (Spearman R of about 0.81). From pretherapy to surgery, tumor T-cell richness and clonality went up in three of three dual-therapy tumors, versus only two of four nivolumab-treated tumors. Compared with tumor-adjacent uninvolved lung, resected tumors had greater TCR richness and clonality, and increases showed up in more of the dual-therapy-treated tumors.

As for this clone: Its antigen is still unknown. No much larger clone is present one base from it, and per-base qualities are unavailable.

The germline V gene provides CDR1 SGHRS and CDR2 YFSETQ. V loses 4 bases at its end and J loses 6 bases; junction bases beyond the gene matches: 5. Spanning cysteine to phenylalanine, the CDR3 consists of 13 amino acids. The read is trimmed to its CDR3 DNA, 39 bases read in frame from base 1. The sample's time point label, in plain terms: at surgical resection after neoadjuvant nivolumab +/- ipilimumab. Samples were obtained from the phase 2 randomized NEOSTAR trial, in which neoadjuvant nivolumab or nivolumab plus ipilimumab followed by surgery was tested in operable NSCLC. The receptor library was made with the immunoSEQ multiplex PCR assay. In the authors' own workflow: Repertoires were summarized by richness and clonality, and significantly expanded and contracted clones were identified between pre- and post-therapy samples. TCRdb limited this immuneACCESS table to in-frame rearrangements with V and J called. A share of clones is missing; checked studies link under half to unresolved V genes, and the rest is unexplained. The V and J calls and the clone size are those of that table, but D and trimming were determined from the DNA. In all, the sample holds about 7,700 clones, and about nine tenths of those were seen once. The biggest ten clones account for roughly 2.4% of the sample.

This specimen consisted of tumor tissue, obtained after neoadjuvant nivolumab, alone or with ipilimumab, at or shortly before surgery. The receptor's source is an adult with non-small cell lung cancer. Some clones in this sample may be carry-over from other donors' samples. The chain is assembled from TRBV5-1 and TRBJ1-1; 8 bases in the middle match TRBD1. CDR3 region: CASSRKQGAEAFF. The DNA is as follows: TGCGCCAGCAGCCGTAAACAGGGGGCTGAAGCTTTCTTT.